Sequencing of this TCR beta chain was carried out in a study of cytomegalovirus exposure and HLA in healthy donors. Germline V CDR1 and CDR2: SQVTM, ANQGSEA. Trimming took 7 bases from V and 7 from J, leaving 16 bases between them. The CDR3 extends over 12 amino acids. Assay: immunoSEQ multiplex PCR; the TCRdb copy retains only in-frame clones and omits some. Seen here are some 74,000 clones, 93% observed once, and the top ten hold around 3.3%. The study's findings and limits: Researchers catalogued over 150 TCR beta chains as cytomegalovirus-associated. Reports indicated that the classifier achieved high specificity and sensitivity in diagnosing cytomegalovirus status.

A remark on this clone: Antigen unknown.

The sequence was obtained from a woman in her thirties in good health and CMV-seronegative. The chain combines TRBV29-1 with TRBJ1-2; D perhaps matches TRBD1 (6 bases). Specimen: PBMCs. The CDR3 here is CSARDTGGGYTF. CDR3 nucleotide sequence: TGCAGCGCCCGGGACACCGGCGGTGGCTACACCTTC.